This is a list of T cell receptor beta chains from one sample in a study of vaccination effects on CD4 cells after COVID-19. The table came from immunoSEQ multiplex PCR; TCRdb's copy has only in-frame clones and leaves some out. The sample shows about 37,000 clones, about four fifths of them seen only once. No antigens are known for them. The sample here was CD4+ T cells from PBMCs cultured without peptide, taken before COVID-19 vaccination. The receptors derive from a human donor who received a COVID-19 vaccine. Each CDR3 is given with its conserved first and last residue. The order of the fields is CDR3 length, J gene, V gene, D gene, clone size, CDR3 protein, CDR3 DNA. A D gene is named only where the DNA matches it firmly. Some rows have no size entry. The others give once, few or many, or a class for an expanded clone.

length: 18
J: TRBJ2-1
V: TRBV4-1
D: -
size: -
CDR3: CASSQGHRLGSSYNEQFF
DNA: TGCGCCAGCAGCCAAGGCCACCGACTAGGGAGCTCCTACAATGAGCAGTTCTTC

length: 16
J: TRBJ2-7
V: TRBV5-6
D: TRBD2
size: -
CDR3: CASSLRSSGSSYEQYF
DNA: TGTGCCAGCAGCTTGCGGTCTAGCGGGAGCTCCTACGAGCAGTACTTC

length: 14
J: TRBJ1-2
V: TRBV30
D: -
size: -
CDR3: CAWSVPGANYGYTF
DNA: TGTGCCTGGAGTGTACCGGGGGCTAACTATGGCTACACCTTC

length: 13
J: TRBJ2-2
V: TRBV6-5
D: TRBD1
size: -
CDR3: CASSLDRRGELFF
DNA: TGTGCCAGCAGTCTGGACAGGCGGGGGGAGCTGTTTTTT

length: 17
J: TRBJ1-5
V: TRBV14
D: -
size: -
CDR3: CASSHEASPYSNQPQHF
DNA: TGTGCCAGCAGCCACGAAGCCAGCCCTTATAGCAATCAGCCCCAGCATTTT

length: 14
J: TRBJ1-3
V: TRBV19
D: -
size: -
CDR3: CASSPQISGNTIYF
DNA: TGTGCCAGTAGTCCGCAAATCTCTGGAAACACCATATATTTT

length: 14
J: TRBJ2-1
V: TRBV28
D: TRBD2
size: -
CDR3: CASSFSGRANEQFF
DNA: TGTGCCAGCAGTTTTAGCGGGAGGGCCAATGAGCAGTTCTTC

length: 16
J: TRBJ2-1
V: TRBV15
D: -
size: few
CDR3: CATSREVITDDNEQFF
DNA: TGTGCCACCAGCAGAGAAGTCATCACCGACGACAATGAGCAGTTCTTC

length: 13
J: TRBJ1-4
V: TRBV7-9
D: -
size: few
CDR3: CASSLHGNEKLFF
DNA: TGTGCCAGCAGCTTACATGGTAATGAAAAACTGTTTTTT

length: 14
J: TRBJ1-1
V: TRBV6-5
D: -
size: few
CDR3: CASSYALNREAAFF
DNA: TGTGCCAGCAGTTACGCATTAAACAGGGAGGCGGCTTTCTTT

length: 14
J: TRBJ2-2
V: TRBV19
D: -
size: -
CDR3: CASGGRRNTGELFF
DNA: TGTGCCAGTGGGGGGCGGAGGAACACCGGGGAGCTGTTTTTT

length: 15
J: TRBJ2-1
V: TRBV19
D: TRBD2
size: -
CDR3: CASSPPGGGRNEQFF
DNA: TGTGCCAGTAGTCCCCCTGGCGGGGGAAGGAATGAGCAGTTCTTC

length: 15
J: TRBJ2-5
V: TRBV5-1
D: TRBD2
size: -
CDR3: CASSLTLAGGQTQYF
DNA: TGCGCCAGCAGCTTGACCCTAGCGGGGGGGCAGACCCAGTACTTC

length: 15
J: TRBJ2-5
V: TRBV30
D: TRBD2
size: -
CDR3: CACMLAGEGGETQYF
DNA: TGTGCCTGTATGTTAGCTGGGGAGGGCGGAGAGACCCAGTACTTC

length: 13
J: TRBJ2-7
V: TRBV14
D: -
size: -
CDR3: CASIGTECYEQYF
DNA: TGTGCCAGCATCGGGACGGAGTGCTACGAGCAGTACTTC

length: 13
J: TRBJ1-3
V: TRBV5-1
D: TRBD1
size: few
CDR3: CASQGASGNTIYF
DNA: TGCGCCAGCCAGGGGGCCTCTGGAAACACCATATATTTT

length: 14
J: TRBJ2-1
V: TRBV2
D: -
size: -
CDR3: CASSEGLLKNEQFF
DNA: TGTGCCAGCAGTGAAGGACTATTAAAAAATGAGCAGTTCTTC

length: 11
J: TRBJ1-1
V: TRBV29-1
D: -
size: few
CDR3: CSVEERAVAFF
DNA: TGCAGCGTTGAAGAACGAGCTGTAGCTTTCTTT

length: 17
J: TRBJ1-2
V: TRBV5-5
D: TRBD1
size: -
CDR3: CASSLAGQGFYVYGYTF
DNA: TGTGCCAGCAGCTTGGCGGGACAGGGATTCTACGTCTATGGCTACACCTTC

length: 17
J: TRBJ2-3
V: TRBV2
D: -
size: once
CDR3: CASSEGGRRSGADTQYF
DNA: TGTGCCAGCAGTGAAGGTGGGAGGAGAAGTGGAGCAGATACGCAGTATTTT

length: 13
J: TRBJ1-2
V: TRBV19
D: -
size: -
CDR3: CASRKTQGGGYTF
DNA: TGTGCCAGTAGGAAAACACAGGGTGGCGGCTACACCTTC

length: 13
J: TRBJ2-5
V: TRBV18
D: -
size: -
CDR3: CASSPTVQETQYF
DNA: TGTGCCAGCTCACCCACAGTGCAAGAGACCCAGTACTTC

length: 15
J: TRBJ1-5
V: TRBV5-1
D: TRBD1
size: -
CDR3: CASSLGGQGGQPQHF
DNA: TGCGCCAGCAGCTTGGGGGGACAGGGTGGTCAGCCCCAGCATTTT

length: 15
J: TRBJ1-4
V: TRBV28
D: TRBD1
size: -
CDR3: CASSPPGQGAGELFF
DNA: TGTGCCAGCAGCCCCCCGGGACAGGGGGCAGGGGAACTGTTTTTT

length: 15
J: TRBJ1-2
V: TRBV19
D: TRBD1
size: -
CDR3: CATQDRGFPAYGYTF
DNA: TGTGCCACCCAGGACAGGGGGTTCCCCGCTTATGGCTACACCTTC

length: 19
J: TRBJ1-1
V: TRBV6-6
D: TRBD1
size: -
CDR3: CASSPVGPRPGQGGRAAFF
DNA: TGTGCCAGCAGTCCCGTTGGACCGCGTCCGGGACAGGGGGGGAGAGCAGCTTTCTTT

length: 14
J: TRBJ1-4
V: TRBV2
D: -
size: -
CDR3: CASIRRKGNEKLFF
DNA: TGTGCCAGCATTCGTCGCAAGGGGAATGAAAAACTGTTTTTT

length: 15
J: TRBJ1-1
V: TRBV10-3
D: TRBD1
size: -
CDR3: CAISDGGTANTEAFF
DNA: TGTGCCATCAGTGATGGCGGGACAGCGAACACTGAAGCTTTCTTT

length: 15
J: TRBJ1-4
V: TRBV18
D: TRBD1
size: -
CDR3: CASSPEEGALPKLFF
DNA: TGTGCCAGCTCACCCGAGGAGGGGGCTCTGCCGAAACTGTTTTTT

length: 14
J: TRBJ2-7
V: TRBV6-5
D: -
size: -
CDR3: CASFFQGDSYEQYF
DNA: TGTGCCAGCTTTTTTCAGGGCGACTCCTACGAGCAGTACTTC

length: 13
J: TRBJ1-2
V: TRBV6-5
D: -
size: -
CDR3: CASSLDSSYGYTF
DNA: TGTGCCAGCAGTTTGGACAGCTCCTATGGCTACACCTTC

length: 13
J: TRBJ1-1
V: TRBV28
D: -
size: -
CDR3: CASGGPGDTEAFF
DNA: TGTGCCAGCGGGGGCCCTGGGGACACTGAAGCTTTCTTT

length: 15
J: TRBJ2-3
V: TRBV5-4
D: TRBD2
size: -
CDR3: CASSLARGGSDTQYF
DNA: TGTGCCAGCAGCTTGGCTCGGGGGGGCTCAGATACGCAGTATTTT

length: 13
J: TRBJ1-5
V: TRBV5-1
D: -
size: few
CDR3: CASSLGENQPQHF
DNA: TGCGCCAGCAGCTTGGGGGAAAATCAGCCCCAGCATTTT

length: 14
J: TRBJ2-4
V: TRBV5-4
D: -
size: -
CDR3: CASGTPLDKNIQYF
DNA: TGTGCCAGCGGGACACCCTTGGACAAAAACATTCAGTACTTC

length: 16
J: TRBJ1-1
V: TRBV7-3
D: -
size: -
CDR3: CASSLRAGALNTEAFF
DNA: TGTGCCAGCAGCTTAAGGGCAGGGGCCCTGAACACTGAAGCTTTCTTT

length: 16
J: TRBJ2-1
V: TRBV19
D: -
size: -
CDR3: CASSTLLGNSYNEQFF
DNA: TGTGCCAGTAGTACCTTACTAGGCAACTCCTACAATGAGCAGTTCTTC

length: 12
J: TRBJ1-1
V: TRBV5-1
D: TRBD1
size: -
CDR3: CASSSDRGRAFF
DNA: TGCGCCAGCAGCTCTGACAGGGGGCGGGCTTTCTTT

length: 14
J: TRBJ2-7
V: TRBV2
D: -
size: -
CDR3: CASTRQVSSYEQYF
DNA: TGTGCCAGCACTAGACAGGTTAGCTCCTACGAGCAGTACTTC

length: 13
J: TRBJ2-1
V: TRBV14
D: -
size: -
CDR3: CASSQQGGNEQFF
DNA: TGTGCCAGCTCGCAACAGGGAGGCAATGAGCAGTTCTTC

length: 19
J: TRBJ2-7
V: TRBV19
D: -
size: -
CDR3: CARSFFQAILRCASYEQYF
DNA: TGTGCCAGATCATTCTTTCAAGCCATCTTACGGTGCGCATCCTACGAGCAGTACTTC

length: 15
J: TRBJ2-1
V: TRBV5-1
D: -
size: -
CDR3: CASSRSGPSYNEQFF
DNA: TGCGCCAGCAGCAGGAGCGGCCCCTCCTACAATGAGCAGTTCTTC

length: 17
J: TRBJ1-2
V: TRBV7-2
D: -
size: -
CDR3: CASSLGIMTGPNYGYTF
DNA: TGTGCCAGCAGCTTAGGGATAATGACAGGTCCTAACTATGGCTACACCTTC